Listed below are T cell receptor beta chains from one sample, sequenced in a study of immune heterogeneity within non-small cell lung tumors. TCRdb passed the multiplex PCR reads through MiXCR, listing each CDR3 protein once. This sample yields some 22,000 distinct CDR3 sequences, of which about 30% are seen a single time; about 4.5% belongs to the top ten. Sequenced: lung tumor tissue. The source of these receptors is a man in his forties with non-small cell lung cancer. Both conserved end residues are part of each CDR3. D genes are given only for firm matches. Clone sizes are given selectively: once, few, many, or a class where the clone is expanded.

d_gene,abundance,v_gene,j_gene,CDR3nt,CDR3aa
NA,NA,TRBV6-4,TRBJ1-1,TGTGCCAGCACCTGGGAGGGGCAGGTGAGAGAAAGGACTGAAGCTTTCTTT,CASTWEGQVRERTEAFF
NA,few,TRBV3-1,TRBJ2-1,TGTGCCAGCAGCCAGGGATCAGCCGTGCTCAATGAGCAGTTCTTC,CASSQGSAVLNEQFF
NA,few,TRBV24-1,TRBJ1-1,TGTGCCACCAGTGACTCCCAATTGAACACTGAAGCTTTCTTT,CATSDSQLNTEAFF
TRBD1,NA,TRBV11-2,TRBJ1-1,TGTGCCAACAGCTTAGACGGCAGGGGGCCTGAAGCTTTCTTT,CANSLDGRGPEAFF
NA,few,TRBV20-1,TRBJ1-1,TGCAGTGCTAGCGAGGGGACGAACACTGAAGCTTTCTTT,CSASEGTNTEAFF
NA,many,TRBV5-1,TRBJ1-3,TGCGCCAGCAGCTTGGACGGGTCAAACACCATATATTTT,CASSLDGSNTIYF
NA,many,TRBV7-2,TRBJ2-7,TGTGCCAGCAGCCTCTATTACGAGCAGTACTTC,CASSLYYEQYF
NA,few,TRBV28,TRBJ1-1,TGTGCCAGCAGAGGGATTGCGGTGTCAACTTCTGAAGCTTTCTTT,CASRGIAVSTSEAFF
TRBD2,few,TRBV24-1,TRBJ2-1,TGTGCCACCAGTGATAGCGGGAGAACGAATGAGCAGTTCTTC,CATSDSGRTNEQFF
NA,medium-sized,TRBV12-3/TRBV12-4,TRBJ2-7,TGTGCCAGCAGTTTCCGGGCGACTGCCTCCTACGAGCAGTACTTC,CASSFRATASYEQYF
NA,NA,TRBV5-1,TRBJ1-4,TGCGCCAGCAGCTTGAGCTGGGCTAATGAAAAACTGTTTTTT,CASSLSWANEKLFF
NA,few,TRBV7-6,TRBJ2-2,TGTGCCAGCAGCTGGGGGTATAACGGGGAGCTGTTTTTT,CASSWGYNGELFF
NA,many,TRBV5-1,TRBJ1-6,TGCGCCAGCAGTCTTGGACAGAGGGCCAATTCACCCCTCCACTTT,CASSLGQRANSPLHF
NA,few,TRBV28,TRBJ1-4,TGTGCCAGCAGTTTATGGGCCTTTGAGACAGACAACGGGGAAAAACTGTTTTTT,CASSLWAFETDNGEKLFF
TRBD2,many,TRBV4-2,TRBJ2-3,TGTGCCAGCAGCCAAGCATCTAGCGGGGGTTCCGGGGTTACGCAGTATTTT,CASSQASSGGSGVTQYF
NA,NA,TRBV5-8,TRBJ2-3,TGTGCCAGCAGCTTGGGGAGGACAGATACGCAGTATTTT,CASSLGRTDTQYF
NA,many,TRBV6-1,TRBJ1-1,TGTGCCACCCGAAAGATGAACATGAACACTGAAGCTTTCTTT,CATRKMNMNTEAFF